The present TCR beta chain was sequenced within a study of T-cell memory formation after mild COVID-19. TCRdb re-derived calls from the 5' RACE reads in MiXCR, one entry per CDR3 protein. The data contain under 200,000 distinct CDR3 sequences, under 14% of them singletons. This clonotype was seen a few times. The germline V and J ends were trimmed by 0 bases and 10 bases, with 16 bases remaining between them. The CDR3 spans 16 residues. Germline CDR1 is MDHEN and CDR2 is SYDVKM. What was sequenced was PBMCs or a T cell subset sorted from them (not recorded which). The chain carries TRBV28 and TRBJ1-6; D might be TRBD1 (5 bases). The sequence was collected from a man aged 18 to 30 who had mild COVID-19 (a few samples of this study predate the infection). Cell type and time point are not known. The CDR3 loop reads CASSLWIRVVGSPLHF. CDR3 DNA sequence: TGTGCCAGCAGTTTATGGATCAGGGTTGTAGGGTCACCCCTCCACTTT.